The rows below give T cell receptor beta chains drawn from one sample of a study of T cell changes during pregnancy in multiple sclerosis. Data came from immunoSEQ multiplex PCR; TCRdb stores just in-frame clones and leaves some out. Of 50,000 or so clones listed, 92% are singletons. Specimen: CD4+ T cells from peripheral blood mononuclear cells, collected after pregnancy. These receptors were taken from a female donor with multiple sclerosis, enrolled in a pregnancy study. Both conserved end residues are part of each CDR3. The order of the fields is J gene, V gene, CDR3 protein.

j_call: TRBJ2-7
v_call: TRBV25-1
cdr3_aa: CASSEAGPPYEQYF

j_call: TRBJ1-4
v_call: TRBV5-4
cdr3_aa: CASSPGLANEKLFF

j_call: TRBJ1-1
v_call: TRBV5-1
cdr3_aa: CASRDRGRYTEAFF

j_call: TRBJ2-5
v_call: TRBV11-2
cdr3_aa: CASSATSGRGETQYF

j_call: TRBJ2-1
v_call: TRBV28
cdr3_aa: CASSPAGLSSYNEQFF

j_call: TRBJ2-1
v_call: TRBV5-1
cdr3_aa: CASSSGTSEGEQFF

j_call: TRBJ2-3
v_call: TRBV4-2
cdr3_aa: CASSQWQLTGQGPTDTQYF

j_call: TRBJ1-1
v_call: TRBV19
cdr3_aa: CASSIWGGAFF

j_call: TRBJ2-7
v_call: TRBV11-1
cdr3_aa: CASSPSGRAGYEQYF

j_call: TRBJ2-1
v_call: TRBV30
cdr3_aa: CAWSVLRGRRANEQFF

j_call: TRBJ1-1
v_call: TRBV18
cdr3_aa: CASSPLPGNTEAFF

j_call: TRBJ1-2
v_call: TRBV14
cdr3_aa: CASSQDRDSYGYTF

j_call: TRBJ2-1
v_call: TRBV11-2
cdr3_aa: CASSFNTGFGEQFF

j_call: TRBJ2-5
v_call: TRBV7-9
cdr3_aa: CASSSGLTGIQETQYF

j_call: TRBJ2-1
v_call: TRBV11-3
cdr3_aa: CASSPSWGSGSGNEQFF

j_call: TRBJ2-2
v_call: TRBV5-1
cdr3_aa: CASSLGAGATGELFF

j_call: TRBJ2-7
v_call: TRBV7-2
cdr3_aa: CASSYSGTSGNNEQYF

j_call: TRBJ1-2
v_call: TRBV18
cdr3_aa: CASSPITGRVSNYGYTF

j_call: TRBJ2-2
v_call: TRBV6-5
cdr3_aa: CASSNLAGQGTGELFF

j_call: TRBJ1-1
v_call: TRBV5-1
cdr3_aa: CASSSSYRNTEAFF

j_call: TRBJ2-4
v_call: TRBV5-5
cdr3_aa: CASSSRLGDQYF

j_call: TRBJ2-4
v_call: TRBV7-6
cdr3_aa: CASSSTLRDSKNIQYF

j_call: TRBJ2-7
v_call: TRBV6-1
cdr3_aa: CASRATSGGSYEQYF

j_call: TRBJ1-2
v_call: TRBV5-6
cdr3_aa: CASSFQGLNYGYTF

j_call: TRBJ2-3
v_call: TRBV7-9
cdr3_aa: CARGEQGATDTQYF

j_call: TRBJ2-7
v_call: TRBV6-4
cdr3_aa: CASTRTGSSYEQYF

j_call: TRBJ2-2
v_call: TRBV5-1
cdr3_aa: CASSSGILNTGELFF

j_call: TRBJ2-7
v_call: TRBV13
cdr3_aa: CASSTRTGGTYEQYF

j_call: TRBJ2-1
v_call: TRBV11-2
cdr3_aa: CASSLVASGGGEQFF

j_call: TRBJ1-3
v_call: TRBV7-6
cdr3_aa: CASSLGTGTGASGNTIYF

j_call: TRBJ1-2
v_call: TRBV4-3
cdr3_aa: CASSQSTGTANGYTF

j_call: TRBJ1-1
v_call: TRBV5-1
cdr3_aa: CASSPPGVNTEAFF

j_call: TRBJ2-1
v_call: TRBV13
cdr3_aa: CASSLYSRTSGRAGYNEQFF

j_call: TRBJ2-7
v_call: TRBV4-2
cdr3_aa: CASSLSSGTGKEQYF

j_call: TRBJ2-3
v_call: TRBV9
cdr3_aa: CASSVSSSTDTQYF

j_call: TRBJ2-5
v_call: TRBV2
cdr3_aa: CASSGGRQETQYF

j_call: TRBJ2-1
v_call: TRBV5-1
cdr3_aa: CASSLGQGVANEQFF

j_call: TRBJ1-1
v_call: TRBV7-2
cdr3_aa: CASSSSGGMNTEAFF

j_call: TRBJ2-7
v_call: TRBV6-7
cdr3_aa: CASRPKGQGAAYEQYF

j_call: TRBJ2-7
v_call: TRBV5-4
cdr3_aa: CASSLDFYEQYF

j_call: TRBJ1-2
v_call: TRBV11-2
cdr3_aa: CASSRRQGLRDRYTF

j_call: TRBJ2-1
v_call: TRBV7-2
cdr3_aa: CASSLTPLAGDEQFF

j_call: TRBJ2-3
v_call: TRBV5-4
cdr3_aa: CASSFPRRTVSTDTQYF

j_call: TRBJ1-1
v_call: TRBV28
cdr3_aa: CASSLNRDTEAFF

j_call: TRBJ1-5
v_call: TRBV19
cdr3_aa: CASSIHQGRGGNQPQHF

j_call: TRBJ1-1
v_call: TRBV6-5
cdr3_aa: CASSYITVGGNTEAFF